The present T cell receptor gamma chain was sequenced within a study of gamma delta lymphoproliferative disorders and STAT genes. In the study overall: Delta-chain libraries followed the EuroClonality-NGS standard operating procedure. General observations from the study: Delta repertoires did not separate groups, but patient gamma repertoires clustered apart.

TCRdb re-processed the multiplex PCR reads via CATT. The sample holds about 1,000 gamma-chain clones, 28% seen once. On this clone itself: Antigen: not known. The likely explanation is a read error, given a far larger clone one base away. This sample also contains other DNA sequences that code for the same CDR3.

Sequencing used genomic DNA taken from PBMCs of patients and controls. Controls were healthy adult blood donors matched for age and sex. V gave up 12 bases and J gave up 11 bases; unmatched junction bases: 17. The CDR3 extends over 12 amino acids. V is TRGV10 and J is TRGJ1 or TRGJ2. TCRdb is silent on the J gene; assignment here came from matching the DNA to germline. TRGV10 is labeled an ORF, and its function is uncertain. The clonotype originates from a human donor in good health. Sequencing was carried out using blood. The DNA of the CDR3 is TGTGCTGCATGGGATCGAAATTGGGAGAAACTCTTT. Its protein product is CAAWDRNWEKLF.